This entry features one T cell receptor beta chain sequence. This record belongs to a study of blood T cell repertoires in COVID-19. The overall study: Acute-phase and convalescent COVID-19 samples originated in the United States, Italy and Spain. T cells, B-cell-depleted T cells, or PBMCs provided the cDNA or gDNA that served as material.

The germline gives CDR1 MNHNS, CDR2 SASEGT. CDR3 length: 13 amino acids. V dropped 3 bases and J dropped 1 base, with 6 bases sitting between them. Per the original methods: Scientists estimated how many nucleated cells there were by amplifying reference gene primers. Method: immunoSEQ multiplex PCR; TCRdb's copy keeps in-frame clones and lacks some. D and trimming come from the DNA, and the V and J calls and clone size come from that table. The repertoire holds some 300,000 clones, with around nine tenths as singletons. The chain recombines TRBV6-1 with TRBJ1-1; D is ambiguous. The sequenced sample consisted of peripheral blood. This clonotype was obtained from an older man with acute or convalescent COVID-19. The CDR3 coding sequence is TGTGCCAGCAGTGAGGCAGAGAACACTGAAGCTTTCTTT. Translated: CASSEAENTEAFF.